This T cell receptor beta chain originates from a study of T-cell memory formation after mild COVID-19. Study details: TCR clusters mostly belonged to single donors. Whole-study results and caveats: Nothing confirmed that second-wave clones peaking on day 37 were specific for SARS-CoV-2. There were some responding clones in pre-infection memory, which suggested that cross-reactive memory had joined.

This clonotype was seen only a few times. The target antigen is unknown. V lost 1 base to trimming and J lost 8 bases, with 9 bases between them. This CDR3 has 12 residues. Germline V gives CDR1 SGHKS, CDR2 YYEKEE (reference sequence). TCRdb itself ran the 5' RACE reads through MiXCR, one entry per CDR3 protein. The table includes hundreds of thousands of distinct CDR3 sequences, 15% detected once. The clonotype comes from an adult woman who had mild COVID-19 (a few samples of this study predate the infection). Cell type and time point are not known. The sample consisted of PBMCs or a T cell subset sorted from them (not recorded which). V gene TRBV5-5 combines with J gene TRBJ1-1; no clear D. The CDR3 nucleotides read TGTGCCAGCAGCTTGCCTCGAGGGGAAGCTTTCTTT. As protein: CASSLPRGEAFF.